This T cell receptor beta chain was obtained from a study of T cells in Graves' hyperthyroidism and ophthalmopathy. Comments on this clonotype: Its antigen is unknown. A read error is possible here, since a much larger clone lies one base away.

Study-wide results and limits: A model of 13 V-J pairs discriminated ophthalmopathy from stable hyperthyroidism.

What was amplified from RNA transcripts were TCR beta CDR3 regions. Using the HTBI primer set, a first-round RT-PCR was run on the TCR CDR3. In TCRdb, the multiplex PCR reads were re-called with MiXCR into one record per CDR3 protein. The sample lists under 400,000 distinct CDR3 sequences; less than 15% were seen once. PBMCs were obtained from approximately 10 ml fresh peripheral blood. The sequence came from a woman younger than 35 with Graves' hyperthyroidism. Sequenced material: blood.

CDR3 loop: CASPKGQKETQYF. The CDR3 DNA sequence: TGTGCCAGCCCCAAGGGACAGAAAGAGACCCAGTACTTC. The chain joins TRBV18 to TRBJ2-5, with 7 positions matching TRBD1. Trimming cost V 8 bases and J 3 bases; bases outside gene matches: 6. Germline V gene sequence: CDR1 KGHSH, CDR2 LQKENI. The CDR3 length is 13 residues.